This T cell receptor (beta chain) comes out of a study of tumor and adjacent non-tumor tissue in lung cancer. With regard to this clonotype: This is likely a read error, given that the CDR3 carries no conserved phenylalanine or tryptophan at its end.

This CDR3 has 17 residues. CDR1 and CDR2 (germline): SGHNT, YENEEA. Three rounds of nested PCR, following a modified ARM-PCR protocol, produced the TCRbeta library. TCRdb recomputed calls from the multiplex PCR reads with MiXCR, one row per CDR3 protein. The repertoire consists of over 100,000 distinct CDR3 sequences, with approximately 82% occurring once and the leading ten covering roughly 35%. RNA was extracted from bulk tissue without any cell sorting. The sequenced material came from lung tumor tissue. The clonotype was recovered from an older woman with non-small cell lung cancer. The chain links TRBV11-3 to TRBJ2-1; 12 nucleotides match TRBD2. DNA for the CDR3: TGTACCAGCTGCTTAGAATTGACTAGCGGGAGCCACAATGAGCAGTTCTTA. Translation: CTSCLELTSGSHNEQFL.